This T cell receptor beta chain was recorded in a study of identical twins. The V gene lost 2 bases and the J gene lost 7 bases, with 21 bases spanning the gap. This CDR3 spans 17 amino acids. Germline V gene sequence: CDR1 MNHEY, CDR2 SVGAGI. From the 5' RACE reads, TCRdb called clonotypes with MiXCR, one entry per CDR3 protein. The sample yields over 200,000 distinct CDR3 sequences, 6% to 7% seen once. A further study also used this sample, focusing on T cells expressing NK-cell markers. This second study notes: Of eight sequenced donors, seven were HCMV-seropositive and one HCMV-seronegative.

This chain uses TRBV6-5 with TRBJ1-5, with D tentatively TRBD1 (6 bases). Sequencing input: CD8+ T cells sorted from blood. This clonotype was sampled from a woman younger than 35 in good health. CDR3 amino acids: CASSYPWGQGSGQPQHF. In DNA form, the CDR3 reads TGTGCCAGCAGTTACCCCTGGGGCCAGGGGAGTGGGCAGCCCCAGCATTTT.